This T cell receptor beta chain was profiled in a study of blood T cells in healthy people across ages. Study information: There was about one barcoded beta molecule captured by template switching per two T cells.

Findings and caveats of the study: While age rose, TCR beta diversity per million T cells dropped in a roughly linear way. TCR beta diversity tracked closely with naive T cell percentage.

This clonotype turned up a few times. The antigen remains undetermined. At one end the junction does not follow the germline gene, possibly because of a read error. Sample-barcoded 5' priming and a J-beta primer mix drove a second PCR of about 7 to 12 cycles. TCRdb re-derived calls from the 5' RACE reads in MiXCR, one entry per CDR3 protein. The sample carries over 1,500,000 distinct CDR3 sequences, roughly two fifths recorded once. Each donor supplied ten milliliters of peripheral blood. Material for sequencing was blood. This sequence was found in a human donor in good health.

CDR3 nucleotides: TGTGCCAGCAGTCAAGACGGGCATAGCAATCAGCCCCAGCATTTT. Its translation is CASSQDGHSNQPQHF. This rearrangement joins TRBV4-3 to TRBJ1-5, with D unclear. CDR3 length equals 15 residues. Germline lookup yields CDR1 LGHNA and CDR2 YSLEER.